A selection of T cell receptor beta chains follows, all from one sample in a study of CD8+CD57+ T cells in acquired aplastic anemia. MiXCR, run by TCRdb on the reads, gives a single entry per CDR3 protein. The sample shows some 200,000 distinct CDR3 sequences, less than 60% of them seen only once. The source material was sorted CD4+, CD8+, or CD8+CD57+ T cells (not recorded which) from PBMCs. The receptors were gathered from a human donor with aplastic anemia. Both conserved end residues are part of each CDR3. Each record gives: V gene, CDR3 protein.

TRBV19 CASSMSGQVVTEKLFF
TRBV24-1 CATSDATSADTQYF
TRBV5-6 CASSLGTEHGYTF
TRBV2 CASSDNLGLSPLHF
TRBV9 CASSVEGTVSGNTIYF
TRBV24-1 CATSDSGQGVVNEQFF
TRBV6-1 CASSAGPQGYGYTF
TRBV2 CASSEQTGEQYF
TRBV24-1 CATGDNGELFF
TRBV15 CATSRDGRGEQYF
TRBV2 CASRGLNTEAFF
TRBV20-1 CSASGQPQHF
TRBV5-6 CASSFLQTTYEQYF
TRBV19 CASSIGGSQETQYF
TRBV27 CASSFRDSSYEQYF
TRBV18 CASSPPTVNQPQHF
TRBV27 CASSYNGRTATNEKLFF
TRBV29-1 CSVSGSYEQYF
TRBV2 CASSERGTGNQPQHF
TRBV4-2 CASSQARYTGESSPLHF
TRBV9 CASSTGQYQETQYF
TRBV25-1 CASSATGGGGSPLHF
TRBV7-9 CASSSGPSREQYF